This TCR beta chain came from a study of blood T cells in healthy people across ages (dated by TCRdb to about 2015). Background on the whole study: In model experiments, template switching captured about one uniquely barcoded TCR beta cDNA molecule for every two T cells. Donors of different ages were randomly distributed across sequencing lanes to avoid experimental bias. The study analyzed two additional independent replicas of 1 million unique cDNA reads from the same blood draw for two donors, one aged 18 to 29 and one aged 80 or older. The study measured age-related changes in TCR beta repertoire diversity using deep sequencing normalized with unique cDNA molecular identifiers. The donors were divided into four age groups: young (average about 16 years), middle-aged (approximately 39), aged (about 56) and long-lived (about 80).

Paper-wide results and their limitations: Compared with the aged group, the long-lived group had more naive CD4+ T cells, fewer expanded clones and increased TCR diversity, a pattern suggesting age selection. Observed TCR beta diversity correlated strongly with the percentage of naive T cells measured by flow cytometry. Estimates of total diversity based on one million sequenced T cells were regarded as lower bounds and as underestimates. Observed TCR beta diversity per million T cells fell roughly linearly with age, and a significant reduction was already apparent by age around 44. The CMV infection status of donors was not known, potentially confounding age-related changes in expanded clonotypes. Bulk unsorted PBMC profiling prevented conclusive comparison of naive and antigen-experienced compartments.

Systemically healthy Caucasian individuals from Russia, approximately 39 in total and aged 6 to 90 years, were included as donors. Roughly 11 milliliters of peripheral blood were drawn from each donor into EDTA-treated Vacutainer tubes. PBMCs were isolated by Ficoll-Paque density-gradient centrifugation, with at least 6 million obtained per sample. Total RNA was extracted from PBMCs with Trizol reagent, with at least 5 micrograms obtained per sample. For every donor, an aliquot of PBMCs went through flow cytometry to measure the percentages of naive CD45RAhigh/CD27high T cells. Receptors were amplified or captured by 5' RACE. Sequencing took place on an Illumina HiSeq 2500. The second PCR ran for about 6 to 11 cycles and used a J-beta primer mix along with a sample-barcoded 5' primer. A template-switch 5' adaptor carrying 12 random nucleotides introduced a unique molecular identifier onto each TCR beta cDNA molecule. Each sample yielded at least 2.5 million CDR3-containing paired-end reads. First-strand cDNA was synthesized from all RNA with the Mint cDNA synthesis kit, primed by a TRBC-specific oligonucleotide. Following uracil-DNA glycosylase treatment, all cDNA underwent a first 18-cycle PCR with the universal primers M1SS and BC2_uni_R. The study's own analysis went as follows. Normalization of each sample was performed by random selection of 1 million high-quality reads, each carrying a distinct molecular identifier. Instead of being binned into consensus sequences, reads with shared molecular identifiers were discarded. MiTCR, run with a Q25 quality threshold and the strictest error-elimination algorithm, handled CDR3 identification, clonotype clustering and error correction. A nonparametric unseen species model using Euler transformation provided a lower-bound estimate of total TCR beta diversity. Starting from the raw public reads, TCRdb applied fastp trimming at Q25, assembled clones with MiXCR and retained in-frame beta chains. Identical CDR3 protein sequences are pooled into one entry, listed with their most common genes and DNA. The V and J calls reflect TCRdb's pipeline rather than the authors' work. Within this sample are hundreds of thousands of distinct CDR3 sequences, with 47% of them counted one time only. The ten largest make up about 22% of the sample.

V is reduced by 3 bases and J by 2 bases, leaving a spacing of 9 bases between them. Taken from cysteine to phenylalanine, the CDR3 has 15 residues. The entry retains the CDR3 DNA only, 45 bases that are in frame from base 1. Reading the germline V gene gives CDR1 SGHRS and CDR2 YFSETQ. Note on this clonotype: The clone's antigen remains unknown. The sample holds no much larger clone one base away, and base qualities are not on file.

Sequences were obtained from blood. This receptor chain uses TRBV5-1 and TRBJ2-6; the D segment cannot be called with confidence. The TCR comes from a man aged 80 or over in good health. The DNA sequence is as follows: TGCGCCAGCAGCTCTTCCAGCCCTGGGGCCAACGTCCTGACTTTC. Translated, it gives CASSSSSPGANVLTF.